A selection of T cell receptor beta chains follows, all from one sample in a study of graft-versus-host responses after intestinal transplantation. Produced via immunoSEQ multiplex PCR; TCRdb's table is partial and in-frame only. The sample lists around 110,000 clones, 90% occurring once. Which antigens these TCRs recognize remains unknown. The material was unstimulated CD4+ T cells sorted from spleen or lymph node cells, obtained before intestinal transplant. The receptors here all came from a human donor who received an intestinal transplant. CDR3s include the opening cysteine and the closing phenylalanine or tryptophan. D genes are given only for firm matches. The listing skips clone size in some rows; elsewhere it reads once, few, many or a size class.

V: TRBV19
D: TRBD1
J: TRBJ1-5
size: NA
CDR3: CASAWDRSNQPQHF
DNA: TGTGCCAGTGCCTGGGACAGGAGCAATCAGCCCCAGCATTTT

V: TRBV5-1
D: NA
J: TRBJ1-2
size: NA
CDR3: CASSLAGGQGYGYTF
DNA: TGCGCCAGCAGCTTGGCCGGGGGGCAGGGCTATGGCTACACCTTC

V: TRBV5-1
D: NA
J: TRBJ2-1
size: NA
CDR3: CASSRDSSYNEQFF
DNA: TGCGCCAGCAGCCGGGATAGCTCCTACAATGAGCAGTTCTTC

V: TRBV30
D: TRBD1
J: TRBJ2-3
size: NA
CDR3: CAWRTVHRGIRDTQYF
DNA: TGTGCCTGGAGGACGGTACACAGGGGAATTAGGGATACGCAGTATTTT

V: TRBV29-1
D: TRBD1
J: TRBJ2-7
size: NA
CDR3: CSVGTGTYEQYF
DNA: TGCAGCGTTGGGACAGGCACCTACGAGCAGTACTTC

V: TRBV5-1
D: NA
J: TRBJ1-5
size: NA
CDR3: CASSLSENQPQHF
DNA: TGCGCCAGCAGCTTGAGCGAGAATCAGCCCCAGCATTTT

V: TRBV2
D: TRBD1
J: TRBJ2-7
size: NA
CDR3: CASSKEGTGSSEQYF
DNA: TGTGCCAGCAGTAAAGAGGGGACAGGGAGCTCCGAGCAGTACTTC

V: TRBV30
D: TRBD1
J: TRBJ1-5
size: NA
CDR3: CAWRFGTGNPYSNQPQHF
DNA: TGTGCCTGGAGATTCGGGACAGGGAATCCCTATAGCAATCAGCCCCAGCATTTT

V: TRBV6-1
D: NA
J: TRBJ2-1
size: NA
CDR3: CASILSGTNEQFF
DNA: TGTGCCAGCATTCTTAGCGGAACTAATGAGCAGTTCTTC

V: TRBV2
D: NA
J: TRBJ1-5
size: few
CDR3: CASRDTANQPQHF
DNA: TGTGCCAGCAGGGACACCGCAAATCAGCCCCAGCATTTT

V: TRBV7-9
D: NA
J: TRBJ1-2
size: NA
CDR3: CASSLEQGFNYGYTF
DNA: TGTGCCAGCAGCTTAGAACAGGGCTTTAACTATGGCTACACCTTC

V: TRBV5-4
D: NA
J: TRBJ2-7
size: few
CDR3: CASSSLGYEQYF
DNA: TGTGCCAGCAGCTCTCTAGGCTACGAGCAGTACTTC

V: TRBV7-9
D: TRBD2
J: TRBJ2-1
size: NA
CDR3: CASSLLAGVLNEQFF
DNA: TGTGCCAGCAGCTTATTAGCGGGAGTCCTAAATGAGCAGTTCTTC

V: TRBV30
D: NA
J: TRBJ1-2
size: NA
CDR3: CAWSPQGNYGYTF
DNA: TGTGCCTGGAGTCCCCAGGGTAACTATGGCTACACCTTC

V: TRBV18
D: TRBD1
J: TRBJ2-2
size: NA
CDR3: CASSPRTGTSYTGELFF
DNA: TGTGCCAGCTCACCTCGGACAGGGACAAGTTACACCGGGGAGCTGTTTTTT

V: TRBV29-1
D: NA
J: TRBJ2-7
size: once
CDR3: CSVGGGLLYEQYF
DNA: TGCAGCGTGGGGGGAGGCCTACTCTACGAGCAGTACTTC

V: TRBV7-6
D: NA
J: TRBJ1-6
size: NA
CDR3: CASSLGQHNSPLHF
DNA: TGTGCCAGCAGCTTAGGACAACATAATTCACCCCTCCACTTT

V: TRBV15
D: TRBD2
J: TRBJ2-3
size: NA
CDR3: CATSRDPASGLGTDTQYF
DNA: TGTGCCACCAGCAGAGATCCTGCTAGCGGACTTGGCACAGATACGCAGTATTTT

V: TRBV28
D: TRBD1
J: TRBJ1-2
size: NA
CDR3: CASSFSRTGYGYTF
DNA: TGTGCCAGCAGTTTCTCTAGGACAGGATATGGCTACACCTTC

V: TRBV4-1
D: NA
J: TRBJ2-1
size: NA
CDR3: CASSQAVSSYNEQFF
DNA: TGCGCCAGCAGCCAAGCGGTGAGCTCCTACAATGAGCAGTTCTTC

V: TRBV28
D: TRBD1
J: TRBJ1-1
size: NA
CDR3: CASSPEGPTGGADTEAFF
DNA: TGTGCCAGCAGTCCTGAAGGCCCTACAGGGGGCGCGGACACTGAAGCTTTCTTT

V: TRBV7-7
D: TRBD1
J: TRBJ2-7
size: NA
CDR3: CASSLDRFYEQYF
DNA: TGTGCCAGCAGCCTGGACAGGTTCTACGAGCAGTACTTC

V: TRBV29-1
D: NA
J: TRBJ2-2
size: NA
CDR3: CSVGGLRAGGELFF
DNA: TGCAGCGTTGGGGGCCTCAGGGCAGGCGGGGAGCTGTTTTTT